This T cell receptor (beta chain) was recovered during a study of T cells in Graves' hyperthyroidism and ophthalmopathy (dated by TCRdb to about 2019). Describing the broader study: Peripheral blood was collected at initial diagnosis, before any treatment. In addition, the study compared T-cell repertoires in thyroid tissue and in blood from six Graves' hyperthyroidism patients. TCR V-J signatures able to tell the groups apart were searched for in a discovery cohort of approximately 95 patients, of whom more than 40 had Graves' ophthalmopathy and around 58 had stable Graves' hyperthyroidism. Prospective prediction of ophthalmopathy was tested in an independent validation cohort consisting of roughly 19 hyperthyroidism patients and over 15 patients who later progressed to ophthalmopathy. The paper describes TCR Vbeta CDR3 sequencing of 130 to 150 peripheral blood samples, made up of about 40 ophthalmopathy patients, more than 70 hyperthyroidism patients and 17 progressor patients. The approximately 98 discovery patients were randomly divided into training and test sets at a 7:3 ratio. Following sampling, methimazole starting at 30 mg daily was given to hyperthyroidism patients, and high-dose intravenous methylprednisolone was given to ophthalmopathy patients.

Ophthalmopathy patients had moderately to severely active disease, Clinical Activity Score of at least 3, NOSPECS grade of at least 4, and duration under 3 months. The study excluded patients with uncontrolled infections, other autoimmune diseases, pregnancy or lactation. Clinical symptoms, serum thyroxine and TRAb, thyroid ultrasound, and orbital computed tomography formed the basis for the diagnoses. Ficoll-Paque density gradient centrifugation was used to isolate PBMCs from 8.5 to 10 ml of fresh peripheral blood. Total RNA was extracted using Trizol reagent, and RNA quality was assessed on an Agilent 2100 Bioanalyzer. A word on this clonotype: The antigen it recognizes is unknown. No base quality values were provided; no much bigger clone lies one nucleotide off.

Trimming costs V 4 bases and J 6 bases, and their ends lie 19 bases apart. Its CDR3 holds 15 amino acids, cysteine through phenylalanine. The sequence is cut down to CDR3 DNA, 45 bases in frame from base 1. The CDR1 and CDR2 encoded by the germline V gene are SGDLS and YYNGEE. The TCR beta CDR3 regions were amplified from the RNA transcripts. The TCR CDR3 was subjected to a first round of RT-PCR using the HTBI primer set and the Qiagen OneStep RT-PCR kit. A second multiplex PCR round built the libraries, followed by size selection and purification. Libraries were sequenced paired-end with 100 bp reads on an Illumina HiSeq2000. Per the original workflow: SOAPnuke was used to process the raw data, removing reads that contained adapters or uncalled bases, had a mean Phred below 15, or lacked an exact match to the constant primer or identifier. COPE v1.2.5 was used to merge high-quality paired reads, and clonotypes were defined as unique nucleotide sequences. MiTCR v1.1 was used to align clonotypes to the IMGT TRBV, TRBD and TRBJ reference segments. Analysis was restricted to V-J combinations with a frequency above 0.0001, which covered over 98% of repertoires. A TCS score was defined as the ratio between F50 (clonal expansion) and ExV (chaos), using BLOSUM62-based TCRdist between CDR3 peptides within each V-J. Welch's t-statistics and random forest reduced approximately 520 V-J features to roughly 13, which were used in a naive Bayes classifier (R e1071). TCRdb's own reprocessing of the public reads used fastp at Q25 and MiXCR and kept productive beta chains. Merged by CDR3 protein, the rows form single entries marked with the most common genes and DNA. These V and J calls rely on TCRdb rather than the paper's analysis. In all, the sample holds 490,000 or so distinct CDR3 sequences, and roughly 22% of those were seen once. Of the sample, around 50% is held by the ten largest clones.

Overall study outcomes, separate from this receptor: During validation, the model predicted progression to ophthalmopathy a median of around six months ahead of onset, with more than 60% sensitivity and 72.22% specificity. A 13 V-J signature model separated ophthalmopathy from stable hyperthyroidism, with around 90% sensitivity and about 81% specificity in cross-validation and 80%/75% in testing. No statistical method was used to fix the sample size in advance, and group allocation was not hidden from the investigators. Most expanded thyroid clonotypes (frequency above 0.001) were also detected in blood, suggesting blood repertoires may reflect thyroid immune responses.

The sample comprised blood. The V and J genes are TRBV9 and TRBJ1-1, and perhaps TRBD1 as D gene, on 5 matching bases. This TCR was sampled from a woman in her 70s with Graves' ophthalmopathy. The DNA sequence reads TGTGCCAGCAGCCCCCTGAACCGGGGGAGGGCTGAAGCTTTCTTT. It is translated as CASSPLNRGRAEAFF.